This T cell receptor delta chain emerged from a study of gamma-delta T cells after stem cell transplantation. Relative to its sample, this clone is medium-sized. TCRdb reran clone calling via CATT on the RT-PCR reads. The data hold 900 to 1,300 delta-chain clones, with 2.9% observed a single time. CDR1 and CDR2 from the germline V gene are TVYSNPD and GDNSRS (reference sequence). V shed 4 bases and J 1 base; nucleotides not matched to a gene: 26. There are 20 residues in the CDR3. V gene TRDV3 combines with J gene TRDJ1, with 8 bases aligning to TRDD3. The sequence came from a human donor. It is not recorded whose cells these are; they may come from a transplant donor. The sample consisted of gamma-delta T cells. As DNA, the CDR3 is TGTGCCTCAACCTTCCCCGTTGTGACGGGATACGGAGGGATCACCGATAAACTCATCTTT. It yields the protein CASTFPVVTGYGGITDKLIF.